A single sample gave rise to the 29 T cell receptor beta chains below, sequenced in a study of T-cell memory formation after mild COVID-19. TCRdb re-called the 5' RACE reads through MiXCR, storing one row per CDR3 protein. The sample has fewer than 60,000 distinct CDR3 sequences; 10% to 15% are singletons. The sequenced sample consisted of PBMCs or a T cell subset sorted from them (not recorded which). The receptor set was obtained from a man between 18 and 35 years old who had mild COVID-19 (a few samples of this study predate the infection). Cell type and time point are not known.

In its sample, this clonotype was seen a few times. CDR3 nucleotides: TGCGCCAGCAGCCAAGATGCGACACCCTCTGGGGCCAACGTCCTGACTTTC. As protein: CASSQDATPSGANVLTF. The V call is TRBV4-1, the J call TRBJ2-6; D uncertain. Germline CDR1 MGHRA, CDR2 YSYEKL. The CDR3 has 17 amino acids. V dropped 0 bases and J dropped 0 bases, with 9 bases sitting between them.

V and J are TRBV7-9 and TRBJ1-6; no reliable D call. The CDR3 extends over 15 amino acids. The V gene's germline CDR1 is SEHNR and CDR2 FQNEAQ (reference sequence). V lost 1 base and J lost 10, with 14 bases in between. CDR3 in amino acids: CASSLGIFGRSPLHF. CDR3 nucleotides: TGTGCCAGCAGCTTAGGTATCTTTGGGAGATCACCCCTCCACTTT.

The chain is built from TRBV7-2 and TRBJ1-2; 10 bases agree with TRBD1. V gave up 0 bases and J gave up 7 bases; unmatched junction bases: 8. The V gene's germline CDR1 is SGHTA and CDR2 FQGNSA. The CDR3 is 16 amino acids. The CDR3 is CASSLAGATGGVGYTF. The CDR3 nucleotides are TGTGCCAGCAGCTTAGCGGGGGCGACAGGGGGCGTTGGCTACACCTTC.

The chain couples TRBV20-1 to TRBJ2-1; no definite D call. The CDR3 has 10 residues. Trimming shortened V by 6 bases and J by 8 bases, and 8 bases separated the two germline ends. The germline V gene encodes CDR1 DFQATT and CDR2 SNEGSKA (reference sequence). The CDR3 region is CSAHADEQFF. CDR3 DNA sequence: TGCAGTGCCCACGCCGATGAGCAGTTCTTC.

This clonotype was seen many times. The rearrangement joins TRBV5-1 to TRBJ2-5; D unresolved. CDR3 size: 11 residues. Trimming took off 0 bases at V and 4 bases at J, with 1 base between the two ends. The V gene's germline CDR1 is SGHRS and CDR2 YFSETQ. The CDR3 sequence is CASSLVETQYF. As DNA, the CDR3 is TGCGCCAGCAGCTTGGTAGAGACCCAGTACTTC.

V is TRBV11-2 and J is TRBJ1-2; 8 positions agree with TRBD1. The CDR3 consists of 15 residues. Germline CDR1 and CDR2: SGHAT and FQNNGV. Trimming removed 5 bases from V and 4 bases from J; junction bases left unmatched: 9. In DNA, the CDR3 is TGTGCCAGCAGCCCGGACAGGGCGACCCGCTATGGCTACACCTTC. This codes for CASSPDRATRYGYTF.

The chain is built from TRBV13 and TRBJ1-2; a weak D match, TRBD1 (5 bases). The CDR3 totals 14 residues. Trimming removed 5 bases at V and 4 bases at J, with 14 bases between. The V gene's germline CDR1 is PRHDT and CDR2 FYEKMQ (reference sequence). The DNA for the CDR3 is TGTGCCAGCAGCAGATTGGGACCGATCTATGGCTACACCTTC. Its protein product is CASSRLGPIYGYTF. Complete variable domain (other parts from reference TRBV13 and TRBJ1-2): AAGVIQSPRHLIKEKRETATLKCYPIPRHDTVYWYQQGPGQDPQFLISFYEKMQSDKGSIPDRFSAQQFSDYHSELNMSSLELGDSALYFCASSRLGPIYGYTFGSGTRLTVV.

This clonotype has a handful of counts. The rearrangement links TRBV4-1 to TRBJ2-1; D tentatively fits TRBD1 or TRBD2 (5 bases each). V was trimmed by 0 bases and J by 12 bases, leaving 27 bases between them. The CDR3 covers 18 residues. Germline lookup yields CDR1 MGHRA and CDR2 YSYEKL. Written as DNA, the CDR3 is TGCGCCAGCAGCCAAGACGAGGGGATTATGACGGGCTCCAAGGGGCAGTTCTTC. Its protein is CASSQDEGIMTGSKGQFF.

The rearrangement links TRBV4-3 to TRBJ2-1; D is perhaps TRBD2 (7 bases). The CDR3 totals 18 residues. Per the germline V gene, CDR1 is LGHNA and CDR2 is YSLEER. V was shortened by 1 base and J by 3 bases, with 19 bases between the two germline ends. The CDR3 sequence: CASSQGPMGGGGYNEQFF. The CDR3 nucleotides are TGCGCCAGCAGCCAAGGTCCGATGGGAGGGGGAGGCTACAATGAGCAGTTCTTC.

V usage is TRBV7-2 and J usage is TRBJ2-1; tentatively, D is TRBD1 (5 bases). V lost 0 bases, J lost 4 bases, and 10 bases lay in between. This CDR3 contains 15 residues. Germline CDR1 reads SGHTA; CDR2 reads FQGNSA. CDR3 bases: TGTGCCAGCAGCTTAGCGCGGCAGGGATACAATGAGCAGTTCTTC. It specifies CASSLARQGYNEQFF.

The V and J genes are TRBV11-2 and TRBJ2-5; a weak D match, TRBD2 (5 bases). Looked up from germline, CDR1 is SGHAT and CDR2 is FQNNGV. This CDR3 spans 15 amino acids. Trimming removed 4 bases from V and 1 base from J, with 13 bases in between. CDR3 in DNA: TGTGCCAGCAGCTCGGCCCTCGGAGGCCAAGAGACCCAGTACTTC. Translating it yields CASSSALGGQETQYF.

This clonotype has more than one count but fewer than ten. The chain recombines TRBV4-1 with TRBJ2-7, with 7 bases aligning to TRBD1. The germline gives CDR1 MGHRA, CDR2 YSYEKL. V shed 4 bases and J 3 bases; nucleotides not matched to a gene: 3. The CDR3 runs to 13 residues. DNA of the CDR3: TGCGCCAGCAGCCTTAGGGACAGCTACGAGCAGTACTTC. This sequence encodes CASSLRDSYEQYF.

A few counts support this clonotype. The chain combines TRBV20-1 with TRBJ2-6; D gene uncertain. Germline values: CDR1 DFQATT, CDR2 SNEGSKA (reference sequence). CDR3 length equals 16 residues. Trimming pared 1 base from V and 0 bases from J, leaving 10 bases between. The CDR3 sequence is CSARVPIDSGANVLTF. The DNA of the CDR3 is TGCAGTGCTAGAGTTCCAATAGACTCTGGGGCCAACGTCCTGACTTTC.

This clonotype came up many times. This rearrangement joins TRBV4-3 to TRBJ2-2, with D perhaps TRBD1 or TRBD2 (6 bases each). Germline loops: CDR1 LGHNA, CDR2 YSLEER. This CDR3 is built from 16 residues. The V gene lost 5 bases and the J gene lost 1 base, with 14 bases spanning the gap. CDR3 sequence (DNA): TGCGCCAGCAGCTACGGAGGGGGGAGGAACACCGGGGAGCTGTTTTTT. It translates to CASSYGGGRNTGELFF.

This clonotype was recorded many times. The chain employs TRBV7-6 and TRBJ2-1; weak D call: TRBD2 (5 bases). Trimming took off 0 bases at V and 10 bases at J, with 13 bases between the two ends. The CDR3 runs to 14 residues. Germline V lookup: CDR1 SGHVS, CDR2 FNYEAQ. The CDR3 nucleotides read TGTGCCAGCAGCTTAGCCCTAGGGTCGGGAGAGCAGTTCTTC. Its translation: CASSLALGSGEQFF.

This clonotype appeared many times. J is TRBJ2-7 and V is TRBV7-7, with 10 bases lining up with TRBD1. The trim removed 6 bases at V and 6 bases at J, leaving 11 bases unmatched. Germline CDR1 and CDR2: SSHAT and FNYEAQ (reference sequence). This CDR3 contains 15 residues. CDR3 coding DNA: TGTGCCAGCAGTCAGACAGGGGGCGCGACCAGCGAGCAGTACTTC. Translating gives CASSQTGGATSEQYF. Combining the CDR3 with reference TRBV7-7 and TRBJ2-7 gives the whole variable domain GAGVSQSPRYKVTKRGQDVTLRCDPISSHATLYWYQQALGQGPEFLTYFNYEAQPDKSGLPSDRFSAERPEGSISTLTIQRTEQRDSAMYRCASSQTGGATSEQYFGPGTRLTVT.

V usage is TRBV6-6 and J usage is TRBJ1-2; 7 bases are shared with TRBD1. Germline lookup yields CDR1 MNHNY and CDR2 SVGAGI (reference sequence). This CDR3 is 14 amino acids long. With 2 bases clipped from V and 5 bases from J, the junction kept 5 bases outside the gene matches. CDR3 amino acids: CASSYLGQAYGYTF. Written as DNA, the CDR3 is TGTGCCAGCAGTTACCTTGGACAGGCTTATGGCTACACCTTC.

The genes are TRBV29-1 and TRBJ1-6; D is possibly TRBD1 (6 bases). The CDR3 has 13 residues. Trimming left V 7 bases short and J 4 bases short, with 11 bases between. Germline V gene sequence: CDR1 SQVTM, CDR2 ANQGSEA. The CDR3 DNA sequence: TGCAGCGCCCGAAGGGGGTATAATTCACCCCTCCACTTT. Protein sequence: CSARRGYNSPLHF. Using reference TRBV29-1 and TRBJ1-6 for the parts outside the CDR3, the full variable domain is SAVISQKPSRDICQRGTSLTIQCQVDSQVTMMFWYRQQPGQSLTLIATANQGSEATYESGFVIDKFPISRPNLTFSTLTVSNMSPEDSSIYLCSARRGYNSPLHFGNGTRLTVT.

This clonotype has a count of ten or more. Its ends do not fully match the called genes, so a read error is possible. The chain recombines TRBV29-1 with TRBJ1-2; maybe TRBD1 (5 bases). The CDR3 totals 11 residues. The germline CDR1 and CDR2 sequences are SQVTM and ANQGSEA. CDR3 in amino acids: CSGEDGGGYTF. CDR3 in DNA: TGCAGCGGTGAAGACGGGGGAGGCTACACCTTC.

This clonotype was seen at least ten times. The chain is built from TRBV5-1 and TRBJ1-3; D not certain. Per germline, CDR1 SGHRS and CDR2 YFSETQ. V was shortened by 0 bases and J by 3 bases, with 7 bases between the two germline ends. The CDR3 contains 14 residues. Here the CDR3 reads CASSLDPVGNTIYF. CDR3 DNA: TGCGCCAGCAGCTTGGACCCGGTTGGAAACACCATATATTTT. The full variable domain, its missing parts supplied by reference TRBV5-1 and TRBJ1-3, is KAGVTQTPRYLIKTRGQQVTLSCSPISGHRSVSWYQQTPGQGLQFLFEYFSETQRNKGNFPGRFSGRQFSNSRSEMNVSTLELGDSALYLCASSLDPVGNTIYFGEGSWLTVV.

The table lists this clonotype with a few counts. J is TRBJ2-3 and V is TRBV20-1; D is perhaps TRBD2 (6 bases). The length of the CDR3 is 15 residues. The V gene's germline CDR1 is DFQATT and CDR2 SNEGSKA (reference sequence). V was clipped by 6 bases and J by 4 bases, with 20 bases between them. The CDR3 DNA sequence: TGCAGTGCCGCCATTCGAGGCGGAGGGGCAGATACGCAGTATTTT. This encodes CSAAIRGGGADTQYF.

The chain has TRBV6-1 and TRBJ2-5; TRBD2 matches 15 bases. J lost 5 bases, V lost 6 bases, and 7 bases had no gene match. Germline V gene lookup returns CDR1 MNHNS and CDR2 SASEGT. The CDR3 covers 16 residues. CDR3 protein: CASRGLAGGRWETQYF. DNA for the CDR3: TGTGCCAGCAGGGGACTAGCGGGGGGCCGGTGGGAGACCCAGTACTTC.

In this sample, this clonotype turned up a few times. The chain recombines TRBV7-9 with TRBJ2-1; 8 bases map to TRBD2. J was trimmed by 6 bases and V by 1 base; bases with no gene match: 5. The CDR3 length is 15 residues. Germline values: CDR1 SEHNR, CDR2 FQNEAQ (reference sequence). This chain's CDR3 is CASSLGAGGRNEQFF. DNA of the CDR3: TGTGCCAGCAGCTTAGGGGCGGGGGGCCGCAATGAGCAGTTCTTC.

This clonotype was seen a handful of times. The chain has TRBV30 and TRBJ2-1; possibly TRBD2 for D (6 bases). Germline V gives CDR1 GTSNPN, CDR2 SVGIG (reference sequence). The length of the CDR3 is 12 residues. The germline V and J ends were trimmed by 2 bases and 7 bases, with 9 bases remaining between them. The CDR3 spells CAWSLGGNEQFF. The CDR3 DNA reads TGTGCCTGGAGTCTTGGGGGGAATGAGCAGTTCTTC.

The chain uses TRBV20-1 and TRBJ1-2, with D possibly TRBD1 on 6 matching bases. V lost 1 base, J lost 6 bases, and 24 bases lay in between. Germline V gene lookup returns CDR1 DFQATT and CDR2 SNEGSKA (reference sequence). This CDR3 spans 17 amino acids. Written as DNA, the CDR3 is TGCAGTGCTAGAGGCCCTTACGGAACAGGGTTTTTAGATGGCTACACCTTC. It is translated as CSARGPYGTGFLDGYTF.

The sample holds a few counts of this clonotype. The J gene is TRBJ2-3, the V gene TRBV3-1; D remains ambiguous. The CDR3 loop spans 16 amino acids. CDR1 is LGHDT and CDR2 is YNNKEL in the germline V gene (reference sequence). V lost 1 base and J lost 0, with 11 bases in between. In nucleotides, the CDR3 is TGTGCCAGCAGCCAAGTATCGACGGCTAGCACAGATACGCAGTATTTT. Its protein product is CASSQVSTASTDTQYF.

This clonotype showed up many times. The chain joins TRBV4-3 to TRBJ2-1; a possible D gene is TRBD2 (6 bases). The CDR3 consists of 18 residues. CDR1 is LGHNA, CDR2 YSLEER, per germline. V lost 0 bases, J lost 7 bases, and 22 bases lay in between. CDR3 nucleotide sequence: TGCGCCAGCAGCCAAGAACATTCCGGGGGAGCCCTTTGGAATGAGCAGTTCTTC. Residues: CASSQEHSGGALWNEQFF.

The V gene is TRBV12-3 or TRBV12-4, the J gene TRBJ2-1, with 11 bases fitting TRBD2. Trimming cost V 2 bases and J 8 bases; bases outside gene matches: 8. The CDR3 runs to 16 residues. The CDR3: CASSLRLAGSGDEQFF. The CDR3 region has the DNA TGTGCCAGCAGTTTACGACTAGCGGGGTCTGGGGATGAGCAGTTCTTC.

This clonotype was detected only a few times. This CDR3 is CASRDPGGDTQYF. The CDR3 bases are TGTGCTAGCCGGGACCCAGGGGGAGATACGCAGTATTTT. V is TRBV12-5 and J is TRBJ2-3, with TRBD1 identical over 7 bases. CDR3 length equals 13 residues. V shed 9 bases, J shed 5 bases, and the junction held 8 bases outside the gene matches. Germline CDR1 and CDR2: LGHNT and FRNRAP.